The 10 T cell receptor beta chains listed next were all sequenced from one sample in a study of cytomegalovirus exposure and HLA in healthy donors. The PCR ran on 60 Vbeta and 13 Jbeta primers. Here immunoSEQ multiplex PCR was the method, and the copy in TCRdb shows in-frame clones only, minus some. The table has about 140,000 clones, 75% to 80% seen once. The sample taken for sequencing was PBMCs. These receptors all stem from a female donor in good health and CMV-seronegative.

This clone was found a few times. The V gene is TRBV30, the J gene TRBJ2-2, with D tentatively TRBD2 (6 bases). This CDR3 is built from 16 residues. In germline, CDR1 is GTSNPN, CDR2 SVGIG (reference sequence). V was cut by 5 bases and J by 6 bases, with 22 bases left in between. The CDR3: CAWDARGGGLAGELFF. The DNA of the CDR3 is TGTGCCTGGGATGCTCGGGGTGGGGGGTTAGCCGGGGAGCTGTTTTTT. Together with reference TRBV30 and TRBJ2-2, the CDR3 gives the full variable domain: SQTIHQWPATLVQPVGSPLSLECTVEGTSNPNLYWYRQAAGRGLQLLFYSVGIGQISSEVPQNLSASRPQDRQFILSSKKLLLSDSGFYLCAWDARGGGLAGELFFGEGSRLTVL.

The J gene is TRBJ2-2, the V gene TRBV23-1; D uncertain. TRBV23-1 is an open reading frame whose function is uncertain. CDR3 length: 20 residues. The V gene lost 4 bases and the J gene lost 5 bases, with 29 bases spanning the gap. The CDR3 nucleotides read TGCGCCAGCAGTCCTCCCGCCCCCCCCAGACACCTTTTTGGGACCGGGGAGCTGTTTTTT. Its protein is CASSPPAPPRHLFGTGELFF.

The V call is TRBV10-3, the J call TRBJ1-1; TRBD1 matches 7 bases. This CDR3 comprises 15 residues. J was trimmed by 0 bases and V by 0 bases; bases with no gene match: 1. Per the germline V gene, CDR1 is ENHRY and CDR2 is SYGVKD. The CDR3: CAISESGQLNTEAFF. The CDR3 nucleotides are TGTGCCATCAGTGAGTCGGGACAGTTGAACACTGAAGCTTTCTTT.

The chain is built from TRBV11-3 and TRBJ2-5; D may be TRBD2 (6 bases). V lost 3 bases, J lost 5 bases, and 10 bases lay in between. This CDR3 contains 13 residues. Germline values: CDR1 SGHNT, CDR2 YENEEA. The CDR3 DNA is TGTGCCAGCAGCTTCGGCGGGGAGGAGACCCAGTACTTC. It codes for CASSFGGEETQYF.

This clone was seen once. This chain connects TRBV4-2 to TRBJ2-7; TRBD2 might be the D (6 bases). The CDR3 is 14 amino acids. Germline CDR1 reads LGHNA; CDR2 reads YNFKEQ. V was pared by 5 bases and J by 0 bases, with 11 bases between. The CDR3 sequence is CASSAGGSSYEQYF. CDR3 nucleotide sequence: TGTGCCAGCAGCGCAGGAGGGAGCTCCTACGAGCAGTACTTC.

The table lists this clone with a count of one. The V and J genes are TRBV19 and TRBJ1-3; maybe TRBD1 (6 bases). The CDR3 is 18 residues long. V lost 3 bases and J 3 bases, leaving 21 bases between the germline ends. The germline V gene has CDR1 LNHDA and CDR2 SQIVND (reference sequence). The CDR3 loop is CASSMSYGGAGRGNTIYF. The CDR3 DNA follows: TGTGCCAGTAGTATGTCATACGGGGGGGCAGGCCGTGGAAACACCATATATTTT.

The rearrangement uses TRBV7-8 and TRBJ2-3; the match to TRBD2 covers 7 bases. The CDR3 consists of 16 residues. V shed 0 bases and J 2 bases; nucleotides not matched to a gene: 5. Per the germline V gene, CDR1 is SGHVS and CDR2 is FQNEAQ. The CDR3 DNA sequence: TGTGCCAGCAGCTTAGCGGGGGGGACTAACACAGATACGCAGTATTTT. Protein product: CASSLAGGTNTDTQYF.

J is TRBJ2-5 and V is TRBV10-1; 8 bases are shared with TRBD1. Germline CDR1 is WNHNN and CDR2 is SYGVQD (reference sequence). The CDR3 runs 15 residues. V lost 0 bases to trimming and J lost 1 base; unmatched junction nucleotides: 1. The CDR3 spells CASSESGTGQETQYF. CDR3 in DNA: TGCGCCAGCAGTGAGTCCGGGACAGGCCAAGAGACCCAGTACTTC.

The rearrangement joins TRBV10-1 to TRBJ2-7, with D possibly being TRBD1 (5 bases). V was trimmed by 2 bases and J by 3 bases, leaving 14 bases between them. The CDR3 has 15 amino acids. Germline CDR1 reads WNHNN; CDR2 reads SYGVQD (reference sequence). The CDR3 region is CASSEQGKGYYEQYF. Here the CDR3 DNA reads TGCGCCAGCAGTGAGCAGGGAAAAGGCTACTACGAGCAGTACTTC.

This clone was seen only once. CDR3 sequence reads: CASSLALWGRENIQYF. The CDR3, as DNA: TGTGCCAGCAGCTTAGCCCTATGGGGGCGGGAAAACATTCAGTACTTC. This rearrangement joins TRBV11-2 to TRBJ2-4, with TRBD1 as a possible D gene (6 bases). The CDR3 has 16 residues. Germline values: CDR1 SGHAT, CDR2 FQNNGV. V shed 1 base and J shed 5 bases, with 15 bases lying between them.